The 13 T cell receptor beta chains below were found in one sample sequenced in a study of blood T cell repertoires in COVID-19. The protocol was immunoSEQ multiplex PCR, while the TCRdb copy is restricted to in-frame clones and leaves out a portion. The sample includes 390,000 or so clones, approximately 90% of them seen just once. What was sequenced was peripheral blood. These receptors all stem from a woman in her thirties with active or convalescent COVID-19.

The chain is built from TRBV5-4 and TRBJ2-3; the D gene is possibly TRBD2 (7 bases). The germline V and J ends were trimmed by 0 bases and 6 bases, with 14 bases remaining between them. This CDR3 region has 15 residues. Germline-derived CDR1 and CDR2 are SGHNT and YYREEE (reference sequence). CDR3 in amino acids: CASSLVGGARDTQYF. Written as DNA, the CDR3 is TGTGCCAGCAGCTTGGTTGGGGGGGCCAGGGATACGCAGTATTTT.

The chain combines TRBV13 with TRBJ2-5; TRBD1 might be the D (7 bases). The CDR3 is 16 amino acids. Germline V gives CDR1 PRHDT, CDR2 FYEKMQ (reference sequence). Trimming pared 6 bases from V and 1 base from J, leaving 18 bases between. CDR3 DNA: TGTGCCAGCAGGGACTACGAAGGGGGCCCCCAAGAGACCCAGTACTTC. The encoded protein is CASRDYEGGPQETQYF.

The chain couples TRBV7-9 to TRBJ2-1; the D is unclear. Germline CDR1 reads SEHNR; CDR2 reads FQNEAQ (reference sequence). This CDR3 is built from 17 residues. Trimming left V 5 bases short and J 2 bases short, with 19 bases between. CDR3 DNA sequence: TGTGCCAGCAGCCCTCGTCTTGCGGTATTACCCTACAATGAGCAGTTCTTC. This codes for CASSPRLAVLPYNEQFF.

The V gene is TRBV3-1 (or the pseudogene TRBV3-2), the J gene TRBJ2-1; D is unresolved. Germline-derived CDR1 and CDR2 are LGHDT and YNNKEL (reference sequence). Trimming removed 3 bases from V and 4 bases from J, with 10 bases in between. This CDR3 has 14 residues. CDR3 DNA sequence: TGTGCCAGCAGCCAGGTATTACTGTACAATGAGCAGTTCTTC. Its translation: CASSQVLLYNEQFF.

J is TRBJ1-6 and V is TRBV4-1; 10 bases align to TRBD1. With V trimmed by 0 bases and J by 8 bases, 7 bases remained unmatched. The CDR3 covers 17 residues. Germline assignment: CDR1 MGHRA and CDR2 YSYEKL. DNA of the CDR3: TGCGCCAGCAGCCAAGACGAGGACAGGGGGTCTCATTCACCCCTCCACTTT. The encoded protein is CASSQDEDRGSHSPLHF.

Ten or more counts support this clone. The rearrangement links TRBV30 to TRBJ1-6; D call uncertain. Between the trimmed V and J ends, which lost 5 bases and 0 bases, there was a span of 8 bases. The CDR3 is 14 amino acids. CDR1 is GTSNPN and CDR2 is SVGIG in the germline V gene (reference sequence). In nucleotides, the CDR3 is TGTGCCTGGGACCGCAGCTCCTATAATTCACCCCTCCACTTT. It yields the protein CAWDRSSYNSPLHF. Full variable domain (remainder filled in from reference TRBV30 and TRBJ1-6): SQTIHQWPATLVQPVGSPLSLECTVEGTSNPNLYWYRQAAGRGLQLLFYSVGIGQISSEVPQNLSASRPQDRQFILSSKKLLLSDSGFYLCAWDRSSYNSPLHFGNGTRLTVT.

This chain joins TRBV5-4 and TRBJ2-7, with D tentatively TRBD1 (5 bases). Germline V gives CDR1 SGHNT, CDR2 YYREEE (reference sequence). V gave up 0 bases and J gave up 7 bases, with 11 bases separating them. The CDR3 runs 13 residues. This CDR3 reads CASSLGPRVEQYF. The CDR3 region has the DNA TGTGCCAGCAGCTTGGGACCCAGGGTGGAGCAGTACTTC. Complete variable domain (other parts from reference TRBV5-4 and TRBJ2-7): ETGVTQSPTHLIKTRGQQVTLRCSSQSGHNTVSWYQQALGQGPQFIFQYYREEENGRGNFPPRFSGLQFPNYSSELNVNALELDDSALYLCASSLGPRVEQYFGPGTRLTVT.

The V call is TRBV4-1, the J call TRBJ2-7; TRBD2 aligns across 10 bases. The CDR3 consists of 14 residues. V trimming: 0 bases; J trimming: 12 bases; junction bases outside the gene matches: 8. Germline V gene data show CDR1 as MGHRA and CDR2 as YSYEKL. DNA of the CDR3: TGCGCCAGCAGCCAAGAAGAGGCTAGCGGGAGACTGTACTTC. Its translation: CASSQEEASGRLYF.

The V call is TRBV5-1, the J call TRBJ2-2; 7 bases line up with TRBD1. The CDR3 is made up of 16 amino acids. From germline, CDR1 is SGHRS and CDR2 YFSETQ. V lost 2 bases, J lost 5 bases, and 9 bases stayed unmatched. CDR3 nucleotide sequence: TGCGCCAGCAGCTTCGGTAGGGGGCGAGTGACCGGGGAGCTGTTTTTT. This translates into CASSFGRGRVTGELFF. Variable domain in full (rest from reference TRBV5-1 and TRBJ2-2): KAGVTQTPRYLIKTRGQQVTLSCSPISGHRSVSWYQQTPGQGLQFLFEYFSETQRNKGNFPGRFSGRQFSNSRSEMNVSTLELGDSALYLCASSFGRGRVTGELFFGEGSRLTVL.

The rearrangement links TRBV4-1 to TRBJ1-2; D remains unclear. The CDR3 has 12 residues. Per the germline V gene, CDR1 is MGHRA and CDR2 is YSYEKL. Deletions cut 4 bases from V and 3 bases from J, with 6 bases between. The CDR3 region is CASSPGYYGYTF. The CDR3 DNA is TGCGCCAGCAGCCCCGGTTACTATGGCTACACCTTC.

This clone was detected a few times. The V gene is TRBV6-5, the J gene TRBJ1-5, with a tentative D call TRBD1 (5 bases). Germline values: CDR1 MNHEY, CDR2 SVGAGI. Trimming left V 8 bases short and J 0 bases short, with 14 bases between. The CDR3 runs to 15 residues. CDR3 bases: TGTGCCAGCCTAGAACGGGGGAATAGCAATCAGCCCCAGCATTTT. Its protein product is CASLERGNSNQPQHF.

The chain uses TRBV15 and TRBJ1-1; D not certain. Germline values: CDR1 LNHNV, CDR2 YYDKDF (reference sequence). V dropped 3 bases and J dropped 3 bases, with 11 bases sitting between them. This CDR3 region has 14 residues. Here the CDR3 DNA reads TGTGCCACCAGCAGTAACGACCGGGACACTGAAGCTTTCTTT. It codes for CATSSNDRDTEAFF.

The V and J genes are TRBV6-2 or TRBV6-3 and TRBJ2-7, with 10 bases lining up with TRBD1. Germline loops: CDR1 MNHEY, CDR2 SVGEGT. The CDR3 runs to 14 residues. Losses at the gene ends were 6 bases for V and 4 bases for J; bases not matched to a gene: 6. In DNA, the CDR3 is TGTGCCAGCAGCCTGACAGGGGGCTTGTACGAGCAGTACTTC. Translation: CASSLTGGLYEQYF.